These 12 T cell receptor beta chains originate from one sample sequenced in a study of OX40 agonist ivuxolimab in advanced cancers. Assay: immunoSEQ multiplex PCR; the TCRdb copy retains only in-frame clones and omits some. The table has some 17,000 clones, about four fifths seen once. Sequenced material: CD4+ or CD8+ T cells sorted from blood, taken in a trial of the OX40 agonist ivuxolimab. These receptors came from an adult with an advanced solid tumor such as melanoma, head and neck, liver or kidney cancer.

This clone occurred once. The chain carries TRBV27 and TRBJ2-1; D possibly matches TRBD1 or TRBD2 (6 bases each). Trimming removed 2 bases from V and 4 bases from J, with 21 bases in between. The germline V gene has CDR1 MNHEY and CDR2 SMNVEV (reference sequence). This CDR3 contains 18 residues. In DNA form, the CDR3 reads TGTGCCAGCAGTTTAGGGGGCGTGGGGGGTCCCTCGTACAATGAGCAGTTCTTC. Translating gives CASSLGGVGGPSYNEQFF.

The rearrangement uses TRBV19 and TRBJ2-7, with D maybe TRBD1 (6 bases). V was cut by 3 bases and J by 6 bases, with 15 bases left in between. Germline V gives CDR1 LNHDA, CDR2 SQIVND (reference sequence). This CDR3 region has 14 residues. The CDR3 spells CASSIEDRVGEQYF. As DNA, the CDR3 is TGTGCCAGTAGTATCGAGGACAGAGTGGGCGAGCAGTACTTC.

J is TRBJ1-2 and V is TRBV5-1; D is uncertain. V was clipped by 3 bases and J by 6 bases, with 12 bases between them. Per germline, CDR1 SGHRS and CDR2 YFSETQ. This CDR3 has 13 amino acids. This CDR3 reads CASSSRPSDGYTF. CDR3 DNA: TGCGCCAGCAGCTCCCGACCTTCGGATGGCTACACCTTC.

This clone has more than one count but fewer than ten. The CDR3 nucleotides are TGTGCCAGCAGCTTAGAATATCCCGGGGCATACAATGAGCAGTTCTTC. As protein: CASSLEYPGAYNEQFF. This rearrangement joins TRBV11-1 to TRBJ2-1; either TRBD1 or TRBD2 may supply D (5 bases each). The germline V and J ends were trimmed by 1 base and 4 bases, with 14 bases remaining between them. The length of the CDR3 is 16 residues. From germline, CDR1 is SGHAT and CDR2 FQDESV (reference sequence).

V is TRBV6-1 and J is TRBJ2-7, with TRBD2 matching 8 bases. Germline lookup yields CDR1 MNHNS and CDR2 SASEGT. This CDR3 region has 17 residues. The junction had 14 bases not matched to a gene; V was cut back by 3 bases and J by 4 bases. The CDR3 DNA is TGTGCCAGCAGTGACCTCGGGGGTAGGGCGGGAGGATACGAGCAGTACTTC. It codes for CASSDLGGRAGGYEQYF.

The chain uses TRBV4-1 and TRBJ2-1; tentatively, D is TRBD2 (6 bases). There are 17 residues in the CDR3. V was shortened by 0 bases and J by 1 base, with 13 bases between the two germline ends. Germline V gene sequence: CDR1 MGHRA, CDR2 YSYEKL. The DNA for the CDR3 is TGCGCCAGCAGCCAAGATTGGGAGGCAGGATCCTACAATGAGCAGTTCTTC. This translates into CASSQDWEAGSYNEQFF.

The chain uses TRBV7-9 and TRBJ2-1; 11 nucleotides agree with TRBD2. CDR1 is SEHNR and CDR2 is FQNEAQ in the germline V gene (reference sequence). The CDR3 is made up of 15 amino acids. With 5 bases clipped from V and 8 bases from J, the junction kept 8 bases outside the gene matches. CDR3 region: CASSPTSGSFDEQFF. CDR3 nucleotides: TGTGCCAGCAGCCCCACTAGCGGGAGTTTCGATGAGCAGTTCTTC.

The V and J genes are TRBV6-6 and TRBJ1-4, with a possible D match to TRBD1 (5 bases). V gave up 9 bases and J gave up 12 bases, with 14 bases separating them. From germline, CDR1 is MNHNY and CDR2 SVGAGI (reference sequence). This CDR3 is built from 11 residues. CDR3 amino acids: CASLRGEQLFF. The CDR3, as DNA: TGTGCCAGTCTCCGGGGGGAACAACTGTTTTTT.

The CDR3 nucleotides read TGTGCCAGCAGCTTGACAGAACTTCCTGAAGCTTTCTTT. Protein product: CASSLTELPEAFF. This rearrangement joins TRBV5-5 to TRBJ1-1; D is unresolved. This CDR3 has 13 amino acids. The V end lost 1 base, the J end lost 6 bases, and 10 bases lay between the germline ends. The germline CDR1 and CDR2 sequences are SGHKS and YYEKEE (reference sequence).

This rearrangement joins TRBV2 to TRBJ2-1; 7 nucleotides line up with TRBD2. After removal of 1 base from V and 4 bases from J, the junction contained 4 bases not matched to a gene. The CDR3 loop spans 15 amino acids. The germline V gene encodes CDR1 SNHLY and CDR2 FYNNEI. This chain's CDR3 is CASSEGRERYNEQFF. The CDR3 region has the DNA TGTGCCAGCAGTGAAGGGCGGGAGCGGTACAATGAGCAGTTCTTC.

V is TRBV27 and J is TRBJ2-3; no clear D. V shed 2 bases and J shed 1 base, with 10 bases lying between them. The CDR3 is made up of 15 amino acids. Germline V gene lookup returns CDR1 MNHEY and CDR2 SMNVEV (reference sequence). CDR3 in DNA: TGTGCCAGCAGTTTAAGAGCGACTGGCACAGATACGCAGTATTTT. This translates into CASSLRATGTDTQYF.

The chain carries TRBV4-1 and TRBJ1-2, with 10 bases matching TRBD1. The V and J ends lost 5 bases and 6 bases, in that order; junction bases with no gene match: 6. The CDR3 is 14 amino acids. Germline lookup yields CDR1 MGHRA and CDR2 YSYEKL. The CDR3 loop is CASSSFGTGDGYTF. CDR3 coding DNA: TGCGCCAGCAGCTCCTTTGGGACAGGGGATGGCTACACCTTC.